These 6 T cell receptor beta chains were all obtained from the same sample, sequenced in a study of cytomegalovirus exposure and HLA in healthy donors. PCR involved 60 Vbeta and 13 Jbeta primers. Repertoires were generated with immunoSEQ multiplex PCR, while TCRdb's copy carries only in-frame clones and drops some. The table lists around 98,000 clones, about two thirds of them singletons. The sequencing input was PBMCs. The receptors were gathered from a female donor in good health and CMV-seronegative.

The V and J genes are TRBV9 and TRBJ2-7; D possibly corresponds to TRBD2 (6 bases). The CDR3 extends over 13 amino acids. Germline V gene lookup returns CDR1 SGDLS and CDR2 YYNGEE. The V end lost 10 bases, the J end lost 0 bases, and 14 bases lay between the germline ends. CDR3 DNA sequence: TGTGCCGGATTCCCGGGACTCTCCTACGAGCAGTACTTC. It is translated as CAGFPGLSYEQYF.

The chain couples TRBV6-5 to TRBJ2-3, with 7 bases that match TRBD2. V gave up 3 bases and J gave up 2 bases; unmatched junction bases: 8. The germline CDR1 and CDR2 sequences are MNHEY and SVGAGI. The CDR3 runs 16 residues. The CDR3 is CASSYQGGRPTDTQYF. The DNA for the CDR3 is TGTGCCAGCAGTTATCAGGGAGGGCGACCCACAGATACGCAGTATTTT.

This rearrangement joins TRBV28 to TRBJ1-1, with D perhaps matching TRBD1 (5 bases). The CDR3 loop spans 11 amino acids. V gave up 11 bases and J gave up 10 bases, with 17 bases separating them. From germline, CDR1 is MDHEN and CDR2 SYDVKM. CDR3 residues: CAGGTFPGAFF. The CDR3 bases are TGTGCCGGAGGGACCTTCCCGGGAGCTTTCTTT.

This chain links TRBV7-8 with TRBJ2-7; a possible D gene is TRBD1 (7 bases). CDR3 size: 16 residues. The ends were cut back, 1 base at V and 3 bases at J, with 16 bases in the middle. CDR1 and CDR2 from the germline V gene are SGHVS and FQNEAQ. The CDR3 reads CASSLGGAGGGYEQYF. The CDR3 region has the DNA TGTGCCAGCAGCTTAGGGGGGGCAGGGGGAGGCTACGAGCAGTACTTC.

The V gene is TRBV19, the J gene TRBJ1-5; D not certain. Deletions cut 7 bases from V and 5 bases from J, with 15 bases between. Germline V gene lookup returns CDR1 LNHDA and CDR2 SQIVND (reference sequence). The CDR3 covers 14 residues. The CDR3 spells CASNGELGHQPQHF. The CDR3 coding sequence is TGTGCCAGTAACGGGGAATTAGGGCATCAGCCCCAGCATTTT.

The chain uses TRBV29-1 and TRBJ2-1; D remains unclear. The CDR3 loop spans 15 amino acids. Trimming shortened V by 4 bases and J by 0 bases, and 13 bases separated the two germline ends. Germline V CDR1 and CDR2: SQVTM, ANQGSEA. The CDR3: CSVAARSDSYNEQFF. The CDR3, as DNA: TGCAGCGTTGCGGCGCGGAGCGACTCCTACAATGAGCAGTTCTTC.